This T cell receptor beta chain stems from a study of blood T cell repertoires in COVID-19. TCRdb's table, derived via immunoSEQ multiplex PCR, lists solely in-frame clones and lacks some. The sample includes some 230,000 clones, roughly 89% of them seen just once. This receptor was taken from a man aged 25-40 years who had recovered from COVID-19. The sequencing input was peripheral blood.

The CDR3 coding sequence is TGTGCCAGCAGTACAGGGAATACGCAGTATTTT. This gives the protein CASSTGNTQYF. V and J are TRBV6-5 and TRBJ2-3; a possible D gene is TRBD1 (6 bases). The CDR3 length is 11 residues. V lost 5 bases to trimming and J lost 7 bases, with 7 bases between them. Germline V gene sequence: CDR1 MNHEY, CDR2 SVGAGI.